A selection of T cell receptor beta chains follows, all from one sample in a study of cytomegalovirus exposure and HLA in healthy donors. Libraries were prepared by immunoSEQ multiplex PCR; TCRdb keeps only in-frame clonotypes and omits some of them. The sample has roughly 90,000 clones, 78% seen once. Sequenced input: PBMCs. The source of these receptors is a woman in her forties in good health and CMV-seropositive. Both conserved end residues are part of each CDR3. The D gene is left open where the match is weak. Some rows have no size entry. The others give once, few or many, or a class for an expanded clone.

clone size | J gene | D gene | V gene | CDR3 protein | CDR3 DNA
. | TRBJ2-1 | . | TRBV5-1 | CASSLASLASSYNEQFF | TGCGCCAGCAGCTTGGCCTCCCTGGCTAGCTCCTACAATGAGCAGTTCTTC
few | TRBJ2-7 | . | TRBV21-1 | CASSNQAEPNSYEQYF | TGTGCCAGCAGCAATCAGGCAGAGCCCAACTCCTACGAGCAGTACTTC
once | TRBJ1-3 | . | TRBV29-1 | CSVEATGDSGNTIYF | TGCAGCGTTGAAGCTACGGGAGACTCTGGAAACACCATATATTTT
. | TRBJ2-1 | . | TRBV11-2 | CASSVSEGAYNEQFF | TGTGCCAGCAGCGTCAGCGAGGGGGCCTACAATGAGCAGTTCTTC
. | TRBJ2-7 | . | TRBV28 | CASSLWSGSGTGRNEQYF | TGTGCCAGCAGTTTATGGTCAGGAAGTGGAACAGGGCGGAACGAGCAGTACTTC
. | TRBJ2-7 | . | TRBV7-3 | CASSLIGGYEQYF | TGTGCCAGCAGCTTAATTGGCGGATACGAGCAGTACTTC
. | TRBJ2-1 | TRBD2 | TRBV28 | CASSSGGTSGMVEQFF | TGTGCCAGCAGTTCCGGGGGGACTAGCGGCATGGTAGAGCAGTTCTTC
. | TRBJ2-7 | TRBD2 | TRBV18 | CASSQLAGVAYEQYF | TGTGCCAGCTCCCAACTAGCGGGAGTCGCCTACGAGCAGTACTTC
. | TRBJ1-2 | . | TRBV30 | CAWRGRATNYGYTF | TGTGCCTGGAGGGGGAGGGCGACGAACTATGGCTACACCTTC
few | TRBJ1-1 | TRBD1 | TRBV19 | CASSADRGILNTEAFF | TGTGCCAGTAGTGCAGACAGGGGGATATTGAACACTGAAGCTTTCTTT